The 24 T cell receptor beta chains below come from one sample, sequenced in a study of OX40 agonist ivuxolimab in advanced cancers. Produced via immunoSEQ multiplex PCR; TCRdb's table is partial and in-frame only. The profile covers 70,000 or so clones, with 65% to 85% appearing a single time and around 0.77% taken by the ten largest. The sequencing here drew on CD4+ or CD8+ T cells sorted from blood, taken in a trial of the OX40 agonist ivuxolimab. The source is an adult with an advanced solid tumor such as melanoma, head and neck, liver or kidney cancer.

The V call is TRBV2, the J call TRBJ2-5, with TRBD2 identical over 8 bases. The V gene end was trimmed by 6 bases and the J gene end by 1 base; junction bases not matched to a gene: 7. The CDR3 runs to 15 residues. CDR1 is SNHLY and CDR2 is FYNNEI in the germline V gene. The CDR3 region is CASRAQAGGQETQYF. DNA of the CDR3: TGTGCCAGCAGAGCTCAGGCGGGGGGCCAAGAGACCCAGTACTTC.

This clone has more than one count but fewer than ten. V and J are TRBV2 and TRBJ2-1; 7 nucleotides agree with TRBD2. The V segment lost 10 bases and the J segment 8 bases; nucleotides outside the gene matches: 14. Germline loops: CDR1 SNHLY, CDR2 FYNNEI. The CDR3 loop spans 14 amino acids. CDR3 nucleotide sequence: TGTGCCACCGAGTTGCGGGAGATCTGGGATGAGCAGTTCTTC. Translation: CATELREIWDEQFF.

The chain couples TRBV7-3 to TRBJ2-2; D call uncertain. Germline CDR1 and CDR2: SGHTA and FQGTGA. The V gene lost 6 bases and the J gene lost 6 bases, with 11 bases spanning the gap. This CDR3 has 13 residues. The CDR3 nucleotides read TGTGCCAGCAGACGACCCCCCTCCGGGGAGCTGTTTTTT. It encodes CASRRPPSGELFF.

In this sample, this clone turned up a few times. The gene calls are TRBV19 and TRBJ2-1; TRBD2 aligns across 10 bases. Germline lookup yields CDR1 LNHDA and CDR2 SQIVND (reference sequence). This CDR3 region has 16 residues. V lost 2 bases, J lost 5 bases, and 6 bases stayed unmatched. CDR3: CASSIRLAGVNNEQFF. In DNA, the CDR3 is TGTGCCAGTAGTATACGGCTAGCGGGGGTCAACAATGAGCAGTTCTTC.

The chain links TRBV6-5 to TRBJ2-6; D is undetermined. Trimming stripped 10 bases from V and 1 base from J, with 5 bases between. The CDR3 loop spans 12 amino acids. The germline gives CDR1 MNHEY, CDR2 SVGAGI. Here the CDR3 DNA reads TGTGCCACATTTTCTGGGGCCAACGTCCTGACTTTC. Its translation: CATFSGANVLTF.

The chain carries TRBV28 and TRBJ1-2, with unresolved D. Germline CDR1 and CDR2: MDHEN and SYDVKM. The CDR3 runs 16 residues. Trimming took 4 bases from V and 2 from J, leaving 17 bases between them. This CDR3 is CASSSPFVGQNYGYTF. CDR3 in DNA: TGTGCCAGCAGTTCCCCTTTCGTAGGCCAGAACTATGGCTACACCTTC.

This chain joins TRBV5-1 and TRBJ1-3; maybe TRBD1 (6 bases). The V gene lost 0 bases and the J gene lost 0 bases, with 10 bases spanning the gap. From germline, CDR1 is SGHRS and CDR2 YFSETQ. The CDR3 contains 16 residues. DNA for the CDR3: TGCGCCAGCAGCTTGGAGGGGGGCGACTCTGGAAACACCATATATTTT. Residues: CASSLEGGDSGNTIYF. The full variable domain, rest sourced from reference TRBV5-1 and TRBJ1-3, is KAGVTQTPRYLIKTRGQQVTLSCSPISGHRSVSWYQQTPGQGLQFLFEYFSETQRNKGNFPGRFSGRQFSNSRSEMNVSTLELGDSALYLCASSLEGGDSGNTIYFGEGSWLTVV.

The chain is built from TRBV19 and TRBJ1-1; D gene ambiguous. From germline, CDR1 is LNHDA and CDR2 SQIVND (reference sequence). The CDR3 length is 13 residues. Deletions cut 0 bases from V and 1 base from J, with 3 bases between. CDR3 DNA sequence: TGTGCCAGTAGTATAGACAGGAACACTGAAGCTTTCTTT. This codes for CASSIDRNTEAFF.

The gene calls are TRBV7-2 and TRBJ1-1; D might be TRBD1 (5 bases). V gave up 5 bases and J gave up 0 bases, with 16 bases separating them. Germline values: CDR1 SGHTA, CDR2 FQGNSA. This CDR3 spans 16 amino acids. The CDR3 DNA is TGTGCCAGCAGCAACCGGGACGGAACCATGAACACTGAAGCTTTCTTT. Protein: CASSNRDGTMNTEAFF.

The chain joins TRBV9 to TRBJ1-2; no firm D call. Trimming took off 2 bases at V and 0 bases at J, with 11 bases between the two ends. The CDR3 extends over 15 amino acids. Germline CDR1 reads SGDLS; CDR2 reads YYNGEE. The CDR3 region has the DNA TGTGCCAGCAGCGTCTCGACGGGGACTAACTATGGCTACACCTTC. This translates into CASSVSTGTNYGYTF.

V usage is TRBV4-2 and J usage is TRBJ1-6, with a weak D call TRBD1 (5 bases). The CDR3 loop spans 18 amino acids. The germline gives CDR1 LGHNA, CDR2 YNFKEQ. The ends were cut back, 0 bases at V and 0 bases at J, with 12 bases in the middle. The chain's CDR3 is CASSQELRGRSYNSPLHF. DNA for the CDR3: TGTGCCAGCAGCCAAGAGTTGAGGGGTCGCTCCTATAATTCACCCCTCCACTTT.

CDR3 residues: CASSRPGTDTQYF. DNA for the CDR3: TGTGCCAGCAGTAGGCCCGGCACAGATACGCAGTATTTT. This chain joins TRBV6-6 and TRBJ2-3, with D unresolved. With 5 bases removed from V and 1 base from J, the gap between germline ends came to 7 bases. The length of the CDR3 is 13 residues. Germline assignment: CDR1 MNHNY and CDR2 SVGAGI (reference sequence).

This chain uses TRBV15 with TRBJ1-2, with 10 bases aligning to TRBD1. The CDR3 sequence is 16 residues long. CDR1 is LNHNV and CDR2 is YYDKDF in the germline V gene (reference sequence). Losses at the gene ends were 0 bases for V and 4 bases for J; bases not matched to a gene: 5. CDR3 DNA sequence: TGTGCCACCAGCAGAGATCTGACAGGGGGCTTCTATGGCTACACCTTC. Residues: CATSRDLTGGFYGYTF.

The CDR3 bases are TGTGCCAGTAGAGGGGGGACAGGGGAAAGATGGGGTCAGCCCCAGCATTTT. Translation gives CASRGGTGERWGQPQHF. V usage is TRBV19 and J usage is TRBJ1-5; 10 bases agree with TRBD1. The CDR3 covers 17 residues. V was clipped by 6 bases and J by 6 bases; unmatched bases: 14. The germline gives CDR1 LNHDA, CDR2 SQIVND (reference sequence).

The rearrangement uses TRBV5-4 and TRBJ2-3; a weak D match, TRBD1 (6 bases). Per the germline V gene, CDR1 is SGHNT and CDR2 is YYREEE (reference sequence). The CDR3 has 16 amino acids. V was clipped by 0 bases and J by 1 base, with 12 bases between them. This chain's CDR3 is CASSLVQGFRTDTQYF. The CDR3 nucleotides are TGTGCCAGCAGCTTGGTCCAGGGGTTCCGCACAGATACGCAGTATTTT.

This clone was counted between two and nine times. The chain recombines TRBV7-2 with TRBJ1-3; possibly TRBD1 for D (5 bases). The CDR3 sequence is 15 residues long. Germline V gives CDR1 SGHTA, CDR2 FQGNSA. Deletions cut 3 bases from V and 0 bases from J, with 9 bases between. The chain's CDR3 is CASSLTVNSGNTIYF. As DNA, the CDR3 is TGTGCCAGCAGCTTGACAGTCAACTCTGGAAACACCATATATTTT.

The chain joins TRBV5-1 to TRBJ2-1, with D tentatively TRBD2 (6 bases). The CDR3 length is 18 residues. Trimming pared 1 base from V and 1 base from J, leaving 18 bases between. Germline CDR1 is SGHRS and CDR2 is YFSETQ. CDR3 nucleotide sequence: TGCGCCAGCAGCTTGTTTATAGCGGACCGAAATTCCTACAATGAGCAGTTCTTC. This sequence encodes CASSLFIADRNSYNEQFF.

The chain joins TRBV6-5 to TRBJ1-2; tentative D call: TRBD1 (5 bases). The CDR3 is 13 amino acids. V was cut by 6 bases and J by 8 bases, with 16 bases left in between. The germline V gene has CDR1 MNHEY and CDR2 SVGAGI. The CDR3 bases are TGTGCCAGCAGCCCGGCAGTTAGGGACGGCTACACCTTC. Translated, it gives CASSPAVRDGYTF.

CDR3 nucleotides: TGTGCCAGTAGTATTTGGGCCCGGGGTATGATTTTCCCTGAAGCTTTCTTT. Translated: CASSIWARGMIFPEAFF. The chain links TRBV19 to TRBJ1-1, with no clear D. V lost 3 bases and J lost 6, with 23 bases in between. CDR1 is LNHDA, CDR2 SQIVND, per germline (reference sequence). The CDR3 extends over 17 amino acids.

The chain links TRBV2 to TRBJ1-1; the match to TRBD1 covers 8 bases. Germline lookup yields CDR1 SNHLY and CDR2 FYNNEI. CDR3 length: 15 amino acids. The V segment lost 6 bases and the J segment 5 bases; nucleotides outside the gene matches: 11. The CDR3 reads CASRDVGQGRTEAFF. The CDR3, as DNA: TGTGCCAGCAGAGACGTCGGACAGGGAAGAACTGAAGCTTTCTTT.

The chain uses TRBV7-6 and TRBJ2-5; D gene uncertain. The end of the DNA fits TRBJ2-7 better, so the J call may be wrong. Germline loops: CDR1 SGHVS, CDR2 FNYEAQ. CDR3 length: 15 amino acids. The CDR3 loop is CASSSGVGIPYEQYF. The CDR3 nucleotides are TGTGCCAGCAGCTCCGGCGTGGGTATCCCCTACGAGCAGTACTTC.

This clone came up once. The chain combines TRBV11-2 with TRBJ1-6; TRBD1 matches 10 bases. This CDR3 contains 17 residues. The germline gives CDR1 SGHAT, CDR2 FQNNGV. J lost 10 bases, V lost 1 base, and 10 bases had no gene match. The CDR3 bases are TGTGCCAGCAGCTTAGGCCCTCGACAGGGGGCAGGATCACCCCTCCACTTT. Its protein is CASSLGPRQGAGSPLHF.

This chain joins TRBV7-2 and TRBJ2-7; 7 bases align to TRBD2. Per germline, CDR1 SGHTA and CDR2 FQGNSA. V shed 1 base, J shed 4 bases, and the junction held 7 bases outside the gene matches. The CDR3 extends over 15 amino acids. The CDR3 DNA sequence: TGTGCCAGCAGCTTAGTCAGCGGGATAGGGTACGAGCAGTACTTC. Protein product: CASSLVSGIGYEQYF.

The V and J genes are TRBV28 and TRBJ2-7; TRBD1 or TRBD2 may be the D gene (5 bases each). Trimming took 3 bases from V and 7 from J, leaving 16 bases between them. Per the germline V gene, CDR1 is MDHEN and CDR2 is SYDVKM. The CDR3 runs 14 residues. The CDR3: CASSFSRGRIEQYF. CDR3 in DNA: TGTGCCAGCAGTTTTAGTCGGGGACGGATTGAGCAGTACTTC.